Listed here is a single TCR beta chain. Its antigen is still unknown. Using the 5' RACE reads, TCRdb records one entry per CDR3 protein without DNA. Recorded for this sample: over 350,000 distinct CDR3 sequences. The CDR3 is 17 residues long. Germline CDR1 and CDR2: MNHNY and SVGAGI (reference sequence). This entry comes from a study of T cells expressing NK-cell markers. About the research overall: From sorted CD3+CD56+NKG2C+, CD3+CD56+NKG2C- and CD3+CD56-NKG2C+ T cells came the TCR beta repertoires. Seven of the eight sequenced donors were classified as HCMV-seropositive, and one was classified as seronegative. Findings and limits, study-wide: NKG2C+ dominant clonotype frequencies in 6 or 7 donors were roughly 1.0-7.5% of CD8+ T cells.

The chain couples TRBV6-6 to TRBJ2-3; the TCRdb D gene call, TRBD2, has no DNA to confirm it. The clonotype originates from a woman aged 50 to 60 in good health. Source material: blood T cells: a sorted CD56 or NKG2C T cell subset, CD4+ or CD8+ T cells, or bulk PBMC T cells (not recorded which). The CDR3 protein is CASSYETSGRPWDTQYF.